Listed below are T cell receptor beta chains from one sample, sequenced in a study of T-cell memory formation after mild COVID-19. Via MiXCR, TCRdb re-called the 5' RACE reads, giving one row per CDR3 protein. This table holds a few hundred thousand distinct CDR3 sequences, 20% to 25% found once. The specimen sequenced was PBMCs or a T cell subset sorted from them (not recorded which). The receptor source for this set is a man aged 18 to 30 who had mild COVID-19 (a few samples of this study predate the infection). Cell type and time point are not known. The CDR3 runs from the conserved cysteine through the conserved F or W. D genes are given only for firm matches. Clone size is stated in some rows and not others, as once, few, many or a class when expanded.

TRBV20-1	few	-	TRBJ1-1	CSARDWAGKNTEAFF	TGCAGTGCTAGAGATTGGGCAGGGAAGAACACTGAAGCTTTCTTT
TRBV7-2	few	TRBD2	TRBJ2-5	CASSRLAGGLGETQYF	TGTGCCAGCAGCAGACTAGCGGGGGGCCTGGGAGAGACCCAGTACTTC
TRBV6-2/TRBV6-3	-	-	TRBJ1-5	CASSVRGSNQPQHF	TGTGCCAGCAGCGTGAGGGGATCCAATCAGCCCCAGCATTTT
TRBV12-3/TRBV12-4	-	TRBD1	TRBJ2-5	CASSDIVTGVETQYF	TGTGCCAGCAGTGATATCGTGACAGGGGTAGAGACCCAGTACTTC
TRBV4-3	few	-	TRBJ2-1	CASSDQGPSSYNEQFF	TGCGCCAGCAGCGATCAGGGGCCCAGCTCCTACAATGAGCAGTTCTTC
TRBV7-9	many	-	TRBJ2-1	CASSPVSASGEQFF	TGTGCCAGCAGCCCGGTTTCGGCATCCGGCGAGCAGTTCTTC
TRBV20-1	-	-	TRBJ1-5	CSVLDGPNQPQHF	TGCAGTGTCCTAGACGGACCCAATCAGCCCCAGCATTTT
TRBV10-3	-	TRBD1	TRBJ2-7	CAISSGGSSYEQYF	TGTGCCATCAGTTCAGGGGGAAGCTCCTACGAGCAGTACTTC
TRBV5-1	few	TRBD2	TRBJ2-3	CASTRLSGGALTDTQYF	TGCGCCAGCACCCGGCTTAGCGGGGGGGCCCTCACAGATACGCAGTATTTT
TRBV5-1	-	TRBD1	TRBJ2-2	CASSIGQADGELFF	TGCGCCAGCAGCATAGGACAGGCAGACGGGGAGCTGTTTTTT
TRBV4-1	few	-	TRBJ1-5	CASSQDWQGNQPQHF	TGCGCCAGCAGCCAAGATTGGCAGGGGAATCAGCCCCAGCATTTT
TRBV12-3/TRBV12-4	many	-	TRBJ2-7	CASSGTVGTYEQYF	TGTGCCAGCAGCGGGACTGTCGGTACTTACGAGCAGTACTTC
TRBV20-1	-	TRBD1	TRBJ1-2	CSAREEGAFSMYGYTF	TGCAGTGCTAGAGAAGAGGGGGCCTTTAGCATGTATGGCTACACCTTC
TRBV11-2	-	TRBD2	TRBJ2-4	CASSLEAGVSIQYF	TGTGCCAGCAGCTTAGAGGCGGGGGTGAGCATTCAGTACTTC
TRBV20-1	-	-	TRBJ2-1	CSASFNLRELNEQFF	TGCAGTGCTAGCTTCAATCTCCGAGAACTCAATGAGCAGTTCTTC
TRBV12-3/TRBV12-4	-	TRBD2	TRBJ2-3	CASRDGLAGLKDTQYF	TGTGCCAGCAGGGACGGACTAGCGGGCTTGAAAGATACGCAGTATTTT
TRBV5-1	-	-	TRBJ2-5	CASTPRGQLETKYF	TGCGCCAGCACCCCGCGTGGGCAGCTGGAGACCAAGTACTTC
TRBV4-1	few	-	TRBJ2-1	CASSQDLRAGGSYNEQFF	TGCGCCAGCAGCCAAGATCTTAGGGCCGGGGGATCCTACAATGAGCAGTTCTTC
TRBV5-6	-	-	TRBJ2-3	CASSSTGETDTQYF	TGTGCCAGCAGCTCCACGGGGGAGACAGATACGCAGTATTTT
TRBV9	-	TRBD2	TRBJ2-2	CDPPGTSVLGELFF	TGTGACCCTCCGGGGACTAGCGTACTCGGGGAGCTGTTTTTT
TRBV10-3	many	TRBD1	TRBJ2-3	CAIKPGQGGADTQYF	TGTGCCATCAAACCGGGACAGGGGGGGGCAGATACGCAGTATTTT
TRBV6-5	few	-	TRBJ1-5	CATGSSPINQPQHF	TGTGCCACAGGCAGTTCCCCAATCAATCAGCCCCAGCATTTT
TRBV6-1	-	TRBD1	TRBJ1-5	CASSDSDRGYQPQHF	TGTGCCAGCAGTGACTCAGACAGGGGGTACCAGCCCCAGCATTTT
TRBV18	-	TRBD1	TRBJ1-1	CASSEGQGATEAFF	TGTGCCAGCTCAGAGGGACAGGGTGCCACTGAAGCTTTCTTT
TRBV6-5	few	TRBD1	TRBJ1-1	CASRPWDRGVAEAFF	TGTGCCAGCAGACCCTGGGACAGGGGGGTGGCTGAAGCTTTCTTT
TRBV6-6	-	TRBD1	TRBJ1-1	CASSYSLEQGGPAFF	TGTGCCAGCAGTTACTCGCTAGAGCAGGGGGGACCGGCTTTCTTT
TRBV4-1	-	TRBD1	TRBJ2-4	CASSQEPGQGNIQYF	TGCGCCAGCAGCCAAGAGCCCGGACAGGGAAACATTCAGTACTTC
TRBV10-3	-	-	TRBJ1-3	CAISESGGTGNTIYF	TGTGCCATCAGTGAAAGCGGGGGCACTGGAAACACCATATATTTT
TRBV29-1	few	TRBD1	TRBJ1-3	CSVEDLRTGPGNTIYF	TGCAGCGTTGAAGATCTCCGGACAGGGCCAGGAAACACCATATATTTT
TRBV5-1	few	-	TRBJ2-3	CASSDGQAEGTQYF	TGCGCCAGCAGCGACGGACAGGCGGAGGGTACGCAGTATTTT
TRBV20-1	-	-	TRBJ2-5	CSARDPGLFSETQYF	TGCAGTGCTAGAGATCCTGGACTATTCTCGGAGACCCAGTACTTC
TRBV7-2	-	TRBD2	TRBJ2-3	CASSWLAGLDTQYF	TGTGCCAGCAGCTGGTTAGCGGGGTTGGATACGCAGTATTTT
TRBV10-1	-	TRBD2	TRBJ2-3	CASSGGQRESTDTQYF	TGCGCCAGCAGTGGGGGCCAGCGGGAGAGCACAGATACGCAGTATTTT
TRBV6-4	-	-	TRBJ1-2	CASSPRINGTHGYTF	TGTGCCAGCAGTCCCCGAATAAACGGGACCCATGGCTACACCTTC
TRBV29-1	-	-	TRBJ1-1	CSVIRFATEAFF	TGCAGCGTTATAAGATTTGCCACTGAAGCTTTCTTT
TRBV2	-	TRBD2	TRBJ2-3	CASSARAGESDTQYF	TGTGCCAGCAGTGCGCGGGCGGGGGAGTCAGATACGCAGTATTTT
TRBV12-3/TRBV12-4	few	TRBD2	TRBJ2-1	CASAGGPRLARYNEQFF	TGTGCCAGCGCGGGAGGCCCGAGACTAGCACGGTACAATGAGCAGTTCTTC
TRBV20-1	few	-	TRBJ1-5	CSAAKGPSGPQHF	TGCAGTGCCGCCAAGGGGCCAAGCGGGCCCCAGCATTTT
TRBV5-1	-	TRBD1	TRBJ1-6	CASSSHGTGNSPLHF	TGCGCCAGCAGCTCTCACGGGACAGGGAATTCACCCCTCCACTTT
TRBV27	-	-	TRBJ1-2	CASSPRRVPDRYGYTF	TGTGCCAGCAGTCCCCGACGGGTTCCGGACAGATATGGCTACACCTTC
TRBV12-3/TRBV12-4	few	TRBD2	TRBJ2-1	CASSRDYPDEQFF	TGTGCCAGCAGTCGGGACTACCCCGATGAGCAGTTCTTC
TRBV7-9	few	-	TRBJ2-1	CASTPGTSSYNEQFF	TGTGCCAGCACCCCCGGGACATCCTCCTACAATGAGCAGTTCTTC
TRBV7-8	-	TRBD2	TRBJ2-1	CASSLALAANNEQFF	TGTGCCAGCAGCTTAGCACTAGCGGCCAACAATGAGCAGTTCTTC
TRBV4-2	-	-	TRBJ2-2	CASSQPQGKNTGELFF	TGTGCCAGCAGCCAACCGCAGGGAAAGAACACCGGGGAGCTGTTTTTT
TRBV4-2	-	-	TRBJ2-6	CASSAREVGANVLTF	TGTGCCAGCAGCGCAAGGGAGGTTGGGGCCAACGTCCTGACTTTC
TRBV7-2	-	TRBD2	TRBJ2-1	CASSLPRGAGRYNEQFF	TGTGCCAGCAGCTTACCCCGGGGAGCGGGGAGGTACAATGAGCAGTTCTTC
TRBV2	-	TRBD2	TRBJ2-3	CAGSLAGDTDTQYF	TGTGCCGGATCGTTAGCGGGGGACACAGATACGCAGTATTTT
TRBV2	-	TRBD2	TRBJ2-2	CASSGAGGYTGELFF	TGTGCCAGCAGTGGAGCGGGGGGTTACACCGGGGAGCTGTTTTTT
TRBV6-6	few	-	TRBJ1-1	CVLDRPYLNTEAFF	TGTGTCCTGGACCGGCCCTACTTGAACACTGAAGCTTTCTTT